The 19 T cell receptor beta chains presented below share a single source sample, sequenced in a study of patients and donors after allogeneic stem cell transplantation. TCRdb independently ran MiXCR on the RT-PCR reads; one entry per CDR3 protein. In the table there are fewer than 20,000 distinct CDR3 sequences, roughly 27% of which are singletons. The sequenced sample was blood, either unsorted or a sorted T cell fraction (not recorded which). All receptors come from a human donor who was either an allogeneic HSCT recipient or a stem cell or donor lymphocyte infusion donor (not recorded which). It is not recorded whose cells these are; they may come from a transplant donor.

The V call is TRBV7-9, the J call TRBJ2-3; either TRBD1 or TRBD2 may fit D (5 bases each). The V end lost 5 bases, the J end lost 4 bases, and 16 bases lay between the germline ends. The CDR3 sequence is 15 residues long. CDR1 is SEHNR, CDR2 FQNEAQ, per germline (reference sequence). CDR3 sequence: CASSRDGKGADTQYF. Written as DNA, the CDR3 is TGTGCCAGCAGCCGGGACGGCAAAGGCGCAGATACGCAGTATTTT. The whole variable domain, filled in from reference TRBV7-9 and TRBJ2-3, reads DTGVSQNPRHKITKRGQNVTFRCDPISEHNRLYWYRQTLGQGPEFLTYFQNEAQLEKSRLLSDRFSAERPKGSFSTLEIQRTEQGDSAMYLCASSRDGKGADTQYFGPGTRLTVL.

This clonotype was detected only once. The chain joins TRBV5-1 to TRBJ2-5, with no clear D. The germline CDR1 and CDR2 sequences are SGHRS and YFSETQ. This CDR3 is 11 amino acids long. V was pared by 2 bases and J by 1 base, with 0 bases between. The CDR3 region has the DNA TGCGCCAGCAGCTTCCAAGAGACCCAGTACTTC. Its protein product is CASSFQETQYF.

The chain combines TRBV29-1 with TRBJ1-1; 7 nucleotides agree with TRBD1. With V trimmed by 3 bases and J by 2 bases, 3 bases remained unmatched. Looked up from germline, CDR1 is SQVTM and CDR2 is ANQGSEA. The CDR3 totals 13 residues. As DNA, the CDR3 is TGCAGCGTTGATAGGGGGCTTAACACTGAAGCTTTCTTT. It encodes CSVDRGLNTEAFF.

The chain couples TRBV3-1 to TRBJ1-5; D unclear. The CDR3 is made up of 19 amino acids. Trimming took 2 bases from V and 1 from J, leaving 21 bases between them. The germline V gene has CDR1 LGHDT and CDR2 YNNKEL (reference sequence). CDR3 DNA: TGTGCCAGCAGCCAACACCCCCCAACACGGGGTCGCAGCAATCAGCCCCAGCATTTT. Translation gives CASSQHPPTRGRSNQPQHF.

The chain joins TRBV2 to TRBJ2-7; the D is unclear. Germline V gives CDR1 SNHLY, CDR2 FYNNEI. The CDR3 has 10 residues. V was shortened by 7 bases and J by 3 bases, with 4 bases between the two germline ends. The CDR3 reads CASKLYEQYF. DNA of the CDR3: TGTGCCAGCAAGCTCTACGAGCAGTACTTC.

This chain links TRBV20-1 with TRBJ1-6; D remains ambiguous. CDR1 is DFQATT, CDR2 SNEGSKA, per germline (reference sequence). There are 12 residues in the CDR3. Trimming took 3 bases from V and 7 from J, leaving 7 bases between them. CDR3 sequence reads: CSASSQNSPLHF. Here the CDR3 DNA reads TGCAGTGCTAGTAGCCAGAATTCACCCCTCCACTTT.

The sample holds many counts of this clonotype. This rearrangement joins TRBV28 to TRBJ2-7; the match to TRBD2 covers 11 bases. Germline V gene sequence: CDR1 MDHEN, CDR2 SYDVKM. CDR3 length: 15 residues. Losses at the gene ends were 8 bases for V and 4 bases for J; bases not matched to a gene: 10. In nucleotides, the CDR3 is TGTGCCAGCTCCGCTAGCGGGGGGCGGATATACGAGCAGTACTTC. It specifies CASSASGGRIYEQYF.

The V call is TRBV7-9, the J call TRBJ2-5; TRBD2 aligns across 7 bases. The CDR3 runs 14 residues. The germline V gene has CDR1 SEHNR and CDR2 FQNEAQ (reference sequence). The trim removed 5 bases at V and 2 bases at J, leaving 5 bases unmatched. The CDR3 reads CASSPGTTQETQYF. CDR3 DNA: TGTGCCAGCAGCCCGGGGACTACTCAAGAGACCCAGTACTTC.

CDR3 protein: CASSLAGYGNQPQHF. DNA of the CDR3: TGCGCCAGCAGCTTGGCGGGATACGGCAATCAGCCCCAGCATTTT. The chain couples TRBV5-1 to TRBJ1-5; no clear D gene. Trimming stripped 0 bases from V and 2 bases from J, with 9 bases between. Germline V gene sequence: CDR1 SGHRS, CDR2 YFSETQ. This CDR3 is 15 amino acids long.

The chain links TRBV7-2 to TRBJ1-1, with D unresolved. There are 16 residues in the CDR3. Trimming removed 2 bases at V and 5 bases at J, with 18 bases between. Per germline, CDR1 SGHTA and CDR2 FQGNSA. In nucleotides, the CDR3 is TGTGCCAGCAGCTTATACAGCGAAAGGACGAAGACTGAAGCTTTCTTT. This sequence encodes CASSLYSERTKTEAFF.

V and J are TRBV29-1 and TRBJ2-3, with 9 bases matching TRBD1. J gave up 8 bases and V 4 bases, and 10 bases lay outside the gene matches. Germline CDR1 and CDR2: SQVTM and ANQGSEA. This CDR3 spans 14 amino acids. This CDR3 reads CSVAPGTGQSTQYF. CDR3 nucleotides: TGCAGCGTTGCTCCCGGGACAGGGCAGAGTACGCAGTATTTT.

This chain connects TRBV29-1 to TRBJ1-5; TRBD1 agrees at 8 bases. V lost 4 bases to trimming and J lost 6 bases; unmatched junction nucleotides: 5. This CDR3 contains 13 residues. CDR1 is SQVTM and CDR2 is ANQGSEA in the germline V gene. CDR3 region: CSVVDTGGQPQHF. The CDR3 nucleotides read TGCAGCGTTGTGGATACAGGGGGTCAGCCCCAGCATTTT.

The V call is TRBV4-1, the J call TRBJ2-3; D is possibly TRBD1 (6 bases). Germline CDR1 and CDR2: MGHRA and YSYEKL. Trimming cost V 2 bases and J 2 bases, with 14 bases left between them. The CDR3 has 16 residues. The CDR3 nucleotides read TGCGCCAGCAGCCAACTTCCGGGACACTTCACAGATACGCAGTATTTT. This encodes CASSQLPGHFTDTQYF.

V gene TRBV6-6 combines with J gene TRBJ1-3; perhaps TRBD1 as D (5 bases). CDR3 size: 12 residues. Trimming stripped 6 bases from V and 3 bases from J, with 6 bases between. Germline V lookup: CDR1 MNHNY, CDR2 SVGAGI (reference sequence). The CDR3 sequence: CASRQVGNTIYF. The CDR3 nucleotides read TGTGCCAGCAGACAGGTTGGAAACACCATATATTTT.

This chain joins TRBV19 and TRBJ2-5; 9 nucleotides line up with TRBD2. V shed 7 bases and J 4 bases; nucleotides not matched to a gene: 13. There are 16 residues in the CDR3. Looked up from germline, CDR1 is LNHDA and CDR2 is SQIVND (reference sequence). In DNA, the CDR3 is TGTGCCAGTACAGAGAACAGCGGGGGGATCTCAGAGACCCAGTACTTC. Its translation: CASTENSGGISETQYF.

This clonotype has only a few counts. The CDR3 is CASSVGPRYYNSPLHF. The CDR3 nucleotides are TGTGCCAGCAGCGTAGGTCCCCGGTACTATAATTCACCCCTCCACTTT. The J gene is TRBJ1-6, the V gene TRBV9; no firm D call. The CDR3 contains 16 residues. Per the germline V gene, CDR1 is SGDLS and CDR2 is YYNGEE. The V end lost 0 bases, the J end lost 3 bases, and 10 bases lay between the germline ends.

The gene calls are TRBV20-1 and TRBJ1-1; D ambiguous. V lost 5 bases and J 7 bases, leaving 14 bases between the germline ends. This CDR3 is built from 12 residues. Germline values: CDR1 DFQATT, CDR2 SNEGSKA (reference sequence). CDR3 residues: CSAGVFGDEAFF. In DNA form, the CDR3 reads TGCAGTGCTGGAGTATTCGGTGATGAAGCTTTCTTT.

This clonotype appeared once. V and J are TRBV2 and TRBJ1-2; no firm D call. V was cut by 3 bases and J by 2 bases, with 22 bases left in between. The CDR3 contains 18 residues. Per the germline V gene, CDR1 is SNHLY and CDR2 is FYNNEI. The CDR3 loop reads CASSDPSRIPDSNYGYTF. DNA for the CDR3: TGTGCCAGCAGTGATCCTTCCCGTATTCCTGATAGCAACTATGGCTACACCTTC.

The gene calls are TRBV7-3 and TRBJ1-6, with D unclear. Germline values: CDR1 SGHTA, CDR2 FQGTGA. The CDR3 runs 16 residues. Trimming removed 2 bases from V and 9 bases from J, with 17 bases in between. The CDR3 sequence is CASSLLGPPESSPLHF. In DNA, the CDR3 is TGTGCCAGCAGCTTACTCGGGCCCCCGGAAAGTTCACCCCTCCACTTT.